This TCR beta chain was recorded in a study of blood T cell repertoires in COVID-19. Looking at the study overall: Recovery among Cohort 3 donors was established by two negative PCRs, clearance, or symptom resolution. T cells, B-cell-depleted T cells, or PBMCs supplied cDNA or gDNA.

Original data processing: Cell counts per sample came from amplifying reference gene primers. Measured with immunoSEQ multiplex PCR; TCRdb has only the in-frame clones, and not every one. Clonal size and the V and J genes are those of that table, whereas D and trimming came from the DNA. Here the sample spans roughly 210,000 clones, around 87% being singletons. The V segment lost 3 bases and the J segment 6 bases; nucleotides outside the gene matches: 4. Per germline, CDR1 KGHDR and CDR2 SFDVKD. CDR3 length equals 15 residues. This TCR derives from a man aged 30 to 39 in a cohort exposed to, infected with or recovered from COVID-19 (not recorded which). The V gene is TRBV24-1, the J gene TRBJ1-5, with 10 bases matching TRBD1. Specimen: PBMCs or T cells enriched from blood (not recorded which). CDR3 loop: CATSDATGGGQPQHF. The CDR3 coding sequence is TGTGCCACCAGTGATGCGACAGGGGGCGGTCAGCCCCAGCATTTT.